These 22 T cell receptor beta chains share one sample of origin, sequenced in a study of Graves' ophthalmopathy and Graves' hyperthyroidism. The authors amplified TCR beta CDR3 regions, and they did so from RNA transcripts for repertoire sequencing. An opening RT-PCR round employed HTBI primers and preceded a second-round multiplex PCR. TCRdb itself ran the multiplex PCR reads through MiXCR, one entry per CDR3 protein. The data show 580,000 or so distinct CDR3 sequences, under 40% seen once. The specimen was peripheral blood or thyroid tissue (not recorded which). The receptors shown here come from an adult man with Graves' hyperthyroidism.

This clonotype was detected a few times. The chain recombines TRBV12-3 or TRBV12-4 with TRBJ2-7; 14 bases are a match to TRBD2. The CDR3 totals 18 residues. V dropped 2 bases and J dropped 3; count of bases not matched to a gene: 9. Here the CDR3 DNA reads TGTGCCAGCAGTTTATCGGGACTAGCGGGAGAGGGTAGCTACGAGCAGTACTTC. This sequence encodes CASSLSGLAGEGSYEQYF.

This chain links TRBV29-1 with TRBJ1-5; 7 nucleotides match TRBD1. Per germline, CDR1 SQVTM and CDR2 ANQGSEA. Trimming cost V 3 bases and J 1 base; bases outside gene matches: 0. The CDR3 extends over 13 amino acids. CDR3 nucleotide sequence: TGCAGCGTTGACAGGGGGAGCAATCAGCCCCAGCATTTT. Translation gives CSVDRGSNQPQHF.

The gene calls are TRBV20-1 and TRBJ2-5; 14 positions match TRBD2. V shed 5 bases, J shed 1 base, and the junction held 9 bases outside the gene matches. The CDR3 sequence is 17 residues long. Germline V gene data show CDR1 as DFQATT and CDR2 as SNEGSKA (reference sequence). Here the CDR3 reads CSAGPGTSGGPQETQYF. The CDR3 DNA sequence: TGCAGTGCTGGACCAGGGACTAGCGGGGGACCCCAAGAGACCCAGTACTTC.

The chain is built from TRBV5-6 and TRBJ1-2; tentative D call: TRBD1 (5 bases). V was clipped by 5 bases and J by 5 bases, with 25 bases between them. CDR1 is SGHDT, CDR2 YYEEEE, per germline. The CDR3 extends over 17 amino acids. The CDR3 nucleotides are TGTGCCAGCAGTCGGGACGCCATAACGACCCGTCAGTATGGCTACACCTTC. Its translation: CASSRDAITTRQYGYTF.

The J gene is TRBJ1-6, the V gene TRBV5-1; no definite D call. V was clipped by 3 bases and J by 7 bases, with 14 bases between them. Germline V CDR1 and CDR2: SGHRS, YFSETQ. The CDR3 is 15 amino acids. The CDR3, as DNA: TGCGCCAGCAGCTCCGGGCCCAAAGGGAATTCACCCCTCCACTTT. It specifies CASSSGPKGNSPLHF.

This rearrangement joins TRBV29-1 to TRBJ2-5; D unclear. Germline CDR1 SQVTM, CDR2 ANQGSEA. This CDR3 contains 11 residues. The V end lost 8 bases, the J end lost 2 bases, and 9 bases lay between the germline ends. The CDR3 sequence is CSPSPQETQYF. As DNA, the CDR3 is TGCAGCCCAAGTCCGCAAGAGACCCAGTACTTC.

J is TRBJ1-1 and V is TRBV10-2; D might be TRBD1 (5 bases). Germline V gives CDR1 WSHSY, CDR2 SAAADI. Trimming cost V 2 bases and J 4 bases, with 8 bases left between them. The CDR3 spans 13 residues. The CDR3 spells CASSEPGVTEAFF. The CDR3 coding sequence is TGCGCCAGCAGTGAGCCGGGGGTCACTGAAGCTTTCTTT.

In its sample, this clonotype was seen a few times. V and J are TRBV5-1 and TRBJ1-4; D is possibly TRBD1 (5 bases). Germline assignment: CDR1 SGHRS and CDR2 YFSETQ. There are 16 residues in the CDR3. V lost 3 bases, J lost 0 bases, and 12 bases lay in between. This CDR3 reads CASSSGAQATNEKLFF. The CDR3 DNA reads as TGCGCCAGCAGCTCCGGGGCCCAGGCAACTAATGAAAAACTGTTTTTT. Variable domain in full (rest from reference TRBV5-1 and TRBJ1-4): KAGVTQTPRYLIKTRGQQVTLSCSPISGHRSVSWYQQTPGQGLQFLFEYFSETQRNKGNFPGRFSGRQFSNSRSEMNVSTLELGDSALYLCASSSGAQATNEKLFFGSGTQLSVL.

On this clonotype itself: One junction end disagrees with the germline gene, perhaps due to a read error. CDR3 region: CSASQLAGGHNEQFF. As DNA, the CDR3 is TGCAGTGCTTCCCAACTAGCGGGAGGCCACAATGAGCAGTTTTTT. V usage is TRBV20-1 and J usage is TRBJ2-2; 12 bases align to TRBD2. The germline V gene has CDR1 DFQATT and CDR2 SNEGSKA (reference sequence). There are 15 residues in the CDR3.

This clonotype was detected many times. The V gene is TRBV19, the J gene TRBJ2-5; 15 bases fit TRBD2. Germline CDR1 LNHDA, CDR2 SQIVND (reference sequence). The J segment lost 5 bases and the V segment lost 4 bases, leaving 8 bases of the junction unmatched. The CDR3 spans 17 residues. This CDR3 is CASSRRTSGRAWETQYF. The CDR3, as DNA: TGTGCCAGTAGTAGAAGGACTAGCGGGAGGGCCTGGGAGACCCAGTACTTC.

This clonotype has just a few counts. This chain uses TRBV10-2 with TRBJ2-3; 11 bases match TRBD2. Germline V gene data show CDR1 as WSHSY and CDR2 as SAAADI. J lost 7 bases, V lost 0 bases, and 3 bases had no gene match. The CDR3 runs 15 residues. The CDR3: CASSESSGGVNTQYF. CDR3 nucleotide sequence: TGCGCCAGCAGTGAGTCTAGCGGGGGGGTGAATACGCAGTATTTT.

DNA of the CDR3: TGTGCCAGCAGCCAAGAGTCCGGAGTGCTCGTCTCCTACGAGCAGTACTTC. As protein: CASSQESGVLVSYEQYF. This chain joins TRBV4-2 and TRBJ2-7; D unresolved. CDR3 length: 17 amino acids. The germline V and J ends were trimmed by 0 bases and 0 bases, with 15 bases remaining between them. Germline loops: CDR1 LGHNA, CDR2 YNFKEQ.

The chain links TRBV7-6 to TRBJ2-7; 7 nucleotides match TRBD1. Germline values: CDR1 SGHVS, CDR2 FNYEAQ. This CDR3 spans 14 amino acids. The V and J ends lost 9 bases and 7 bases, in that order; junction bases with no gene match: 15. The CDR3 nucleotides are TGTGCCAGTAGCGACGGACAGGAGACGGGAGAGCAGTACTTC. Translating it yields CASSDGQETGEQYF.

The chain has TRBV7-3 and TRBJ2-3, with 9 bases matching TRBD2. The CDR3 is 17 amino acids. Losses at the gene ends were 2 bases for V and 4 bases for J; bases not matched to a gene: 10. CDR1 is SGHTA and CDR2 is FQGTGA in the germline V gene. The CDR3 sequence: CASSLVAGGPESDTQYF. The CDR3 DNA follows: TGTGCCAGCAGCTTAGTTGCGGGAGGGCCCGAGTCAGATACGCAGTATTTT.

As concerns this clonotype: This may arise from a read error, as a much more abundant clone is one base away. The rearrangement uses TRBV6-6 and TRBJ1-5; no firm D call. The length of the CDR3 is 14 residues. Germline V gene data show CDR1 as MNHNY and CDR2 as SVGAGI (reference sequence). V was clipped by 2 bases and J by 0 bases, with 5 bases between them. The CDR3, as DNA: TGTGCCAGCAGTTACCGGGTTAGCAATCAGCCCCAGCATTTT. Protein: CASSYRVSNQPQHF.

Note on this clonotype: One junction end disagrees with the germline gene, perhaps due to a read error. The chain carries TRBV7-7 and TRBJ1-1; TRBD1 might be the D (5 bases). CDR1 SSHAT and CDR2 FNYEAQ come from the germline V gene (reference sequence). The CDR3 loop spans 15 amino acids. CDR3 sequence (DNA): TGTGCTAGCAGCCCCCGGACTAGCGGGGCGACTGAAGCTTTCTTT. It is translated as CASSPRTSGATEAFF.

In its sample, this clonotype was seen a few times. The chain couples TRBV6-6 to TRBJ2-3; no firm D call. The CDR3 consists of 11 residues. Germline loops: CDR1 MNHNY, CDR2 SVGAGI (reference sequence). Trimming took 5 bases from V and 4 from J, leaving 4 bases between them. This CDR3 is CASSSADTQYF. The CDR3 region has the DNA TGTGCCAGCAGTAGCGCAGATACGCAGTATTTT.

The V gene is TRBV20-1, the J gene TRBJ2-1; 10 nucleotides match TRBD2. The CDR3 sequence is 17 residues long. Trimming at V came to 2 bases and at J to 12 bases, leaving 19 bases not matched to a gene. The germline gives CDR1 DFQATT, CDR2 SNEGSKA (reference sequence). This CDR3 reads CSARNLIAGGPTLVQFF. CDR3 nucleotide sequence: TGCAGTGCTAGAAACTTAATAGCGGGAGGCCCCACCCTCGTGCAGTTCTTC.

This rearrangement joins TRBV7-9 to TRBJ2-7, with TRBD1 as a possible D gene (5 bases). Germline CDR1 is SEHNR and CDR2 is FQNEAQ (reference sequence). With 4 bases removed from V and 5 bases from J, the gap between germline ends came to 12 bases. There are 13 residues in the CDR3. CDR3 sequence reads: CASSYQGGHEQYF. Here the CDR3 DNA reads TGTGCCAGCAGCTACCAGGGCGGACACGAGCAGTACTTC.

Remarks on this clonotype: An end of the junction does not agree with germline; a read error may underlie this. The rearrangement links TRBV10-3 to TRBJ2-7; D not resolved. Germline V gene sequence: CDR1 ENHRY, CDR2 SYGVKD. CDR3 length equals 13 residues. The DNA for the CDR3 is TGTGCCATCAGCCTGAGGAGCCCCTACGGGCAGTACTTC. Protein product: CAISLRSPYGQYF.

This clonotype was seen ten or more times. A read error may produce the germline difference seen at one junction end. CDR3: CATSEGFGANVLTF. CDR3 DNA: TGTGCCACGAGTGAGGGCTTCGGGGCCAACGTCCTGACTTTC. The rearrangement uses TRBV24-1 and TRBJ2-6; weak D call: TRBD2 (5 bases). Germline V gives CDR1 KGHDR, CDR2 SFDVKD. The CDR3 loop spans 14 amino acids.

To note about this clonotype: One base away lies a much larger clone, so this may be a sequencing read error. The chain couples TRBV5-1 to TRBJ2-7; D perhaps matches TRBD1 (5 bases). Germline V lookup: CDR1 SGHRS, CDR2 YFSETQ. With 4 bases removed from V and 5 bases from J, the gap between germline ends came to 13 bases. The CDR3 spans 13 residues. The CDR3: CASSLSRQHEQYF. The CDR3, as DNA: TGCGCCAGCAGCCTTTCACGACAGCACGAGCAGTACTTC.